The rows below give T cell receptor beta chains drawn from one sample of a study of cytomegalovirus exposure and HLA in healthy donors. The method was immunoSEQ multiplex PCR; TCRdb's version includes in-frame clones alone and lacks a portion of them. The sample lists about 82,000 clones, roughly 64% occurring once. What was sequenced was PBMCs. The receptors were gathered from a woman aged 40 to 50 in good health and CMV-seropositive. Both conserved end residues are part of each CDR3. A D gene is named only where the DNA matches it firmly. The size entry is marked missing in some rows and otherwise reads once, few, many or a size class.

j_gene | abundance | d_gene | v_gene | CDR3aa | CDR3nt
TRBJ1-2 | . | . | TRBV2 | CASKPQTGYYGYTF | TGTGCCAGCAAACCGCAGACGGGATACTATGGCTACACCTTC
TRBJ1-3 | once | . | TRBV18 | CASSPDGSYFSGNTIYF | TGTGCCAGCTCACCTGATGGGAGTTACTTCTCTGGAAACACCATATATTTT
TRBJ2-7 | few | TRBD2 | TRBV10-3 | CATGTSGSYEQYF | TGTGCCACCGGGACTAGCGGGAGCTACGAGCAGTACTTC
TRBJ2-5 | . | TRBD2 | TRBV5-4 | CASSLGLAGGGETQYF | TGTGCCAGCAGCTTAGGACTAGCGGGAGGGGGGGAGACCCAGTACTTC
TRBJ2-7 | . | TRBD2 | TRBV15 | CASGLGGSSYEQYF | TGTGCCTCGGGGTTGGGGGGGAGCTCCTACGAGCAGTACTTC
TRBJ2-1 | . | . | TRBV7-2 | CASSLLGYNEQFF | TGTGCCAGCAGCCTTCTCGGTTACAATGAGCAGTTCTTC
TRBJ2-1 | few | . | TRBV7-9 | CASSSYYEQFF | TGTGCCAGCAGCTCCTATTATGAGCAGTTCTTC
TRBJ1-1 | . | . | TRBV14 | CASSQDSGVAEAFF | TGTGCCAGCAGCCAGGATTCAGGGGTGGCTGAAGCTTTCTTT
TRBJ1-1 | few | . | TRBV4-3 | CASSQGAGNTEAFF | TGCGCCAGCAGCCAAGGCGCCGGTAACACTGAAGCTTTCTTT
TRBJ1-5 | . | TRBD1 | TRBV28 | CASSLSGQGQHF | TGTGCCAGCAGTTTATCCGGACAGGGCCAGCATTTT
TRBJ1-1 | . | . | TRBV27 | CASSRQGQLNTEAFF | TGTGCCAGCAGTAGGCAGGGTCAACTGAACACTGAAGCTTTCTTT
TRBJ2-7 | few | . | TRBV7-6 | CASSSYHTYEQYF | TGTGCCAGCAGCTCCTACCATACCTACGAGCAGTACTTC
TRBJ1-4 | few | TRBD1 | TRBV6-1 | CASRSTGQLGKLFF | TGTGCCAGCAGATCCACGGGACAGCTGGGAAAACTGTTTTTT
TRBJ2-1 | . | . | TRBV5-6 | CASSLQDREQFF | TGTGCCAGCAGCTTACAAGACAGGGAGCAGTTCTTC
TRBJ2-3 | . | . | TRBV9 | CASSGWEDTQYF | TGTGCCAGCAGCGGCTGGGAGGATACGCAGTATTTT
TRBJ2-1 | . | . | TRBV15 | CATSRQGATTAGGLGEQFF | TGTGCCACCAGCAGACAGGGGGCTACGACTGCGGGAGGGCTTGGGGAGCAGTTCTTC
TRBJ1-2 | . | . | TRBV11-2 | CASSPDITGLDGYTF | TGTGCCAGCAGCCCAGACATAACAGGGTTAGATGGCTACACCTTC
TRBJ2-7 | . | TRBD1 | TRBV29-1 | CSVAQGAGREQYF | TGCAGCGTGGCACAGGGGGCCGGGCGCGAGCAGTACTTC
TRBJ2-5 | once | . | TRBV2 | CASSPRPKIETQYF | TGTGCCAGCAGTCCCAGGCCAAAGATAGAGACCCAGTACTTC
TRBJ1-1 | . | TRBD1 | TRBV10-3 | CAIRYDRDTEAFF | TGTGCCATCAGGTACGACAGGGACACTGAAGCTTTCTTT
TRBJ2-7 | . | TRBD2 | TRBV27 | CASSPGTSGIEQYF | TGTGCCAGCAGTCCAGGGACTAGCGGTATAGAGCAGTACTTC
TRBJ1-4 | . | TRBD1 | TRBV4-3 | CASSPTDRTGEKLFF | TGCGCCAGCAGCCCAACCGACAGGACAGGGGAAAAACTGTTTTTT
TRBJ2-4 | . | . | TRBV5-6 | CASSFDRLAKNIQYF | TGTGCCAGCAGCTTTGACAGGCTAGCCAAAAACATTCAGTACTTC
TRBJ1-5 | few | TRBD1 | TRBV28 | CASRILTGYSQPQHF | TGTGCCAGCAGGATCTTGACAGGGTATTCTCAGCCCCAGCATTTT
TRBJ2-7 | few | . | TRBV27 | CASSLSQAGPYEQYF | TGTGCCAGCAGTTTATCCCAGGCAGGGCCCTACGAGCAGTACTTC
TRBJ2-5 | . | . | TRBV30 | CASKTGFRQETQYF | TGTGCCTCCAAAACGGGATTTAGGCAAGAGACCCAGTACTTC
TRBJ2-1 | once | . | TRBV11-2 | CAIPGSGSYNEQFF | TGTGCCATCCCGGGGTCAGGCTCCTACAATGAGCAGTTCTTC
TRBJ2-2 | . | . | TRBV7-6 | CASSPISGELFF | TGTGCCAGCAGCCCTATCTCCGGGGAGCTGTTTTTT
TRBJ1-2 | . | . | TRBV7-2 | CASSFQGYGYTF | TGTGCCAGCAGCTTCCAGGGTTATGGCTACACCTTC
TRBJ2-2 | . | . | TRBV30 | CAWDRAGANTGELFF | TGTGCCTGGGACCGGGCAGGGGCGAACACCGGGGAGCTGTTTTTT
TRBJ1-5 | . | . | TRBV25-1 | CASSEYGSQPQHF | TGTGCCAGCAGTGAATACGGGAGTCAGCCCCAGCATTTT
TRBJ1-2 | . | . | TRBV27 | CASSLTRDYGYTF | TGTGCCAGCAGTTTAACCAGGGACTATGGCTACACCTTC
TRBJ1-2 | few | TRBD1 | TRBV6-5 | CASSRQGFDYGYTF | TGTGCCAGCAGTCGACAGGGCTTTGATTATGGCTACACCTTC
TRBJ2-1 | . | . | TRBV10-3 | CAIRGASGKEKQFF | TGTGCCATCAGGGGGGCTAGCGGAAAAGAAAAGCAGTTCTTC
TRBJ1-3 | . | . | TRBV6-5 | CASSYSAGSGNTIYF | TGTGCCAGCAGTTATTCGGCGGGCTCTGGAAACACCATATATTTT
TRBJ2-6 | few | TRBD2 | TRBV27 | CASSPGLARSSGANVLTF | TGTGCCAGCAGTCCCGGACTAGCTCGCAGCTCTGGGGCCAACGTCCTGACTTTC
TRBJ2-1 | . | TRBD2 | TRBV6-5 | CASSPGLAGAMFF | TGTGCCAGCAGTCCGGGACTAGCGGGGGCCATGTTCTTC
TRBJ2-7 | . | . | TRBV2 | CASRGDSRLAEQYF | TGTGCCAGCAGGGGGGACTCCCGCCTTGCGGAGCAGTACTTC
TRBJ1-5 | . | . | TRBV7-8 | CASSPGGGDQPQHF | TGTGCCAGCAGCCCCGGTGGGGGGGATCAGCCCCAGCATTTT
TRBJ1-1 | . | . | TRBV18 | CASSYSRENTEAFF | TGTGCCAGCTCATACAGCCGGGAGAACACTGAAGCTTTCTTT
TRBJ2-1 | . | TRBD2 | TRBV15 | CATSRDLGLGLAPPGVNEQFF | TGTGCCACCAGCAGAGATCTCGGCCTGGGACTAGCACCGCCGGGGGTGAATGAGCAGTTCTTC
TRBJ2-5 | once | . | TRBV7-2 | CASSSQYGETQYF | TGTGCCAGCAGCTCTCAATACGGAGAGACCCAGTACTTC
TRBJ2-1 | . | . | TRBV4-3 | CASSQLQGSYNEQFF | TGCGCCAGCAGCCAACTACAGGGATCCTACAATGAGCAGTTCTTC
TRBJ1-2 | . | TRBD1 | TRBV28 | CASSDRAAHYGYTF | TGTGCCAGCAGCGACAGGGCTGCGCACTATGGCTACACCTTC
TRBJ1-4 | . | . | TRBV19 | CASSIAVQGGEKLFF | TGTGCCAGTAGTATAGCTGTGCAGGGCGGCGAAAAACTGTTTTTT
TRBJ2-7 | . | TRBD1 | TRBV11-2 | CASSLDRSSGTGSYEQYF | TGTGCCAGCAGCTTAGACCGTTCATCCGGGACAGGGTCCTACGAGCAGTACTTC
TRBJ1-1 | . | . | TRBV29-1 | CSVIGNTEAFF | TGCAGCGTGATCGGTAACACTGAAGCTTTCTTT
TRBJ2-7 | . | TRBD1 | TRBV7-2 | CASSAFATGAYEQYF | TGTGCCAGCAGCGCGTTCGCGACAGGGGCCTACGAGCAGTACTTC
TRBJ2-5 | . | . | TRBV7-9 | CASSLRQPQTQYF | TGTGCCAGCAGCCTCCGACAGCCGCAGACCCAGTACTTC
TRBJ1-1 | few | . | TRBV27 | CASSLTENTEAFF | TGTGCCAGCAGCCTTACTGAGAACACTGAAGCTTTCTTT
TRBJ1-4 | . | . | TRBV6-6 | CASTGSLYVAEKLFF | TGTGCCAGCACCGGGTCTCTCTACGTGGCTGAAAAACTGTTTTTT
TRBJ2-7 | . | . | TRBV30 | CAWSIPSYEQYF | TGTGCCTGGAGTATCCCGTCCTACGAGCAGTACTTC
TRBJ2-1 | . | TRBD2 | TRBV27 | CASTKIFGLAGERVRNEQFF | TGTGCCAGCACCAAGATATTCGGACTAGCGGGAGAGAGGGTTCGAAATGAGCAGTTCTTC
TRBJ1-2 | . | TRBD1 | TRBV9 | CASSAPRQGLYTF | TGTGCCAGCAGCGCCCCTAGACAGGGTCTCTACACCTTC
TRBJ1-1 | few | . | TRBV13 | CASSQTMGGVEAFF | TGTGCCAGCAGCCAAACCATGGGAGGGGTTGAAGCTTTCTTT
TRBJ1-2 | . | TRBD1 | TRBV30 | CAWTRATGGGYTF | TGTGCCTGGACTCGAGCGACAGGGGGGGGCTACACCTTC
TRBJ1-3 | . | . | TRBV7-9 | CASSLVGEPGNTIYF | TGTGCCAGCAGCTTAGTTGGGGAGCCTGGAAACACCATATATTTT
TRBJ1-4 | few | . | TRBV7-9 | CASSEKQGWSEKLFF | TGTGCCAGCAGCGAAAAACAGGGCTGGTCTGAAAAACTGTTTTTT
TRBJ2-3 | . | . | TRBV30 | CAWSEGAVLTDTQYF | TGTGCCTGGAGTGAAGGGGCGGTACTCACAGATACGCAGTATTTT